The source of this T cell receptor (beta chain) is a study of molecular identifiers for immune sequencing clone quantification. Turning to the study itself: Four portions were sequenced after RNA from approximately 20,000 or 100,000 naive CD8 cells was split five ways in replicates.

Sequencing libraries of naive CD8 cells derived from roughly 20,000 to 1,000,000 sorted cells with 10%, 30% or 50% RNA. The CDR3 runs 16 residues. V shed 1 base and J shed 0 bases, with 7 bases lying between them. The V gene's germline CDR1 is SGHVS and CDR2 FNYEAQ. Listed TCR primers and previously described methods were used for bulk TCR libraries. TCRdb passed the PCR reads through MiXCR, listing each CDR3 protein once. This table holds a few hundred thousand distinct CDR3 sequences, about 22% found once. The sequenced material came from naive CD8+ T cells from blood, with Jurkat cell RNA spiked in. Subset noted: FACS-sorted CD8+CD4-CCR7+CD45RA+ naive T cells. This sequence joins TRBV7-6 and TRBJ2-6, with D uncertain. The TCR originated in a human donor in good health. Some libraries in this study had Jurkat cell RNA spiked in. For the CDR3, the DNA is TGTGCCAGCAGCTTAGGGAGTGCCTCTGGGGCCAACGTCCTGACTTTC. This codes for CASSLGSASGANVLTF.